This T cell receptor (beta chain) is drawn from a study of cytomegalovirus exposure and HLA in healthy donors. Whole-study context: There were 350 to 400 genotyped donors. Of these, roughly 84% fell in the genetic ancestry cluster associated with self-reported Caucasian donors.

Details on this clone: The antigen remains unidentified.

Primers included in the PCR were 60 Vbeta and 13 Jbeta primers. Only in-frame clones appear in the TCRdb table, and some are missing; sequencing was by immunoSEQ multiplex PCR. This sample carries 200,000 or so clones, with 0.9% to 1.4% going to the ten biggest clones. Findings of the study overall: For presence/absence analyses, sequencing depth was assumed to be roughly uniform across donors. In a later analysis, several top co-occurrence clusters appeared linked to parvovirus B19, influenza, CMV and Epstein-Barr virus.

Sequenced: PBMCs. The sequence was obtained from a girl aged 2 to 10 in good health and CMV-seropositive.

DNA of the CDR3: TGTGCCAGCAGTATGACAGTTAATCAGCCCCAGCATTTT. Protein product: CASSMTVNQPQHF. The chain couples TRBV6-6 to TRBJ1-5; TRBD1 might be the D (5 bases). From germline, CDR1 is MNHNY and CDR2 SVGAGI (reference sequence). The germline V and J ends were trimmed by 5 bases and 4 bases, with 9 bases remaining between them. The CDR3 length is 13 residues.